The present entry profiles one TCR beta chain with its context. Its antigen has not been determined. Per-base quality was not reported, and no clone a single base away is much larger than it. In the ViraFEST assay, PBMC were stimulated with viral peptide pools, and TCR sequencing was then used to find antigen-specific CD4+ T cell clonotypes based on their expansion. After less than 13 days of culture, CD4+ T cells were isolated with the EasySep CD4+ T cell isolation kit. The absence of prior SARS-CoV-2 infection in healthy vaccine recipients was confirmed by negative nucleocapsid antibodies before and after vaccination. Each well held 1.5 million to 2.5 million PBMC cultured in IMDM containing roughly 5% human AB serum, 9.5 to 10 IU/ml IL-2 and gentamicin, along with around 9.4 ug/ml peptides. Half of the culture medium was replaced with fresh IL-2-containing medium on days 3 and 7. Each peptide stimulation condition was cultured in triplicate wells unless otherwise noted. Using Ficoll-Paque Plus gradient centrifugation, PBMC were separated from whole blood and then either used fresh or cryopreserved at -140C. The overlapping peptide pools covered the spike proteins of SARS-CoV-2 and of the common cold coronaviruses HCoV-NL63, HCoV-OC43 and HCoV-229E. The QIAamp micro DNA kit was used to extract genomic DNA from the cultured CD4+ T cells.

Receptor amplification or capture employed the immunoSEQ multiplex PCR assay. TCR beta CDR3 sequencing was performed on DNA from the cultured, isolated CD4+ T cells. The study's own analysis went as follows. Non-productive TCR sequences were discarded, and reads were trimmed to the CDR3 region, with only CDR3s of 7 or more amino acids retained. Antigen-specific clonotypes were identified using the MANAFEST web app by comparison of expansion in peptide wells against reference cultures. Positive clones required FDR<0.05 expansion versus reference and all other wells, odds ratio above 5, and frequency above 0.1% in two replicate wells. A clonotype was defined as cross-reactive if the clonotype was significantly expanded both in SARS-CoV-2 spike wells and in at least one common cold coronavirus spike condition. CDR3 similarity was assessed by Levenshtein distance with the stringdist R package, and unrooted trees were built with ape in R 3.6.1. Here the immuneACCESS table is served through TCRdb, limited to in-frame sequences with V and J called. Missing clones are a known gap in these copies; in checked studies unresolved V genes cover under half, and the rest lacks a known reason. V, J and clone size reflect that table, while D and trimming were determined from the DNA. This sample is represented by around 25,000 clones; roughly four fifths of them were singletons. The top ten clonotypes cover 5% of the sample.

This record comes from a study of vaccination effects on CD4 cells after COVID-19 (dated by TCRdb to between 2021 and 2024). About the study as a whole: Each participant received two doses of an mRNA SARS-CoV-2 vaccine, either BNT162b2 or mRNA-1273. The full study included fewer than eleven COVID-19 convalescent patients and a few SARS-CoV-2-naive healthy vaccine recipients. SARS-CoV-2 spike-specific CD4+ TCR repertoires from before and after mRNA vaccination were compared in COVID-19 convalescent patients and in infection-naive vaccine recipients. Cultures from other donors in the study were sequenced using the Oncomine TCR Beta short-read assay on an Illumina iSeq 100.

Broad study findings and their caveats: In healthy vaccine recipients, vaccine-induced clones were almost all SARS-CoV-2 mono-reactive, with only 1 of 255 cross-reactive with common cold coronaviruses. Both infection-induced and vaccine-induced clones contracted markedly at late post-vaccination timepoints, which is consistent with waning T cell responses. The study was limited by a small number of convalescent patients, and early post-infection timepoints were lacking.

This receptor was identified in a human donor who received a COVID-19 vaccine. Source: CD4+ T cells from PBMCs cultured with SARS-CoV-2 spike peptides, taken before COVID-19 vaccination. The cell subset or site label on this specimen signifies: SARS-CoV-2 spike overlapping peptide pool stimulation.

This receptor carries the CDR3 CASSYSSTEYNSPLHF. The nucleotide sequence is given as TGTGCCAGCAGTTACTCGAGTACAGAGTATAATTCACCCCTCCACTTT. This chain joins TRBV6-5 to TRBJ1-6, with an unclear D gene assignment. Trimming costs V 0 bases and J 4 bases, and their ends lie 10 bases apart. Reading from cysteine to phenylalanine, the CDR3 counts 16 amino acids. Only the CDR3 DNA is retained, 48 bases long and in frame from the first base. As encoded in the germline V gene, CDR1 is MNHEY while CDR2 is SVGAGI.